One and the same sample provided the 32 T cell receptor beta chains below, sequenced in a study of shared clonotypes between healthy human individuals. Only in-frame clones appear in the TCRdb table, and some are missing; sequencing was by immunoSEQ multiplex PCR. The table records millions of clones, approximately 94% of them present only once. The sequencing input was naive CD4+ T cells sorted from blood. Subset of the sample: CD45RA+ positively selected. These receptors all stem from a young man in good health.

The chain is built from TRBV6-6 and TRBJ2-7; D perhaps matches TRBD1 (5 bases). The germline V gene has CDR1 MNHNY and CDR2 SVGAGI (reference sequence). The CDR3 length is 12 residues. V gave up 6 bases and J gave up 6 bases, with 12 bases separating them. The CDR3 nucleotides are TGTGCCAGCAGCAAGGGGCCGGGCGAGCAGTACTTC. This sequence encodes CASSKGPGEQYF.

V usage is TRBV5-1 and J usage is TRBJ2-1; D is possibly TRBD2 (6 bases). This CDR3 is built from 15 residues. CDR1 and CDR2 (germline): SGHRS, YFSETQ. Deletions cut 1 base from V and 1 base from J, with 9 bases between. CDR3 protein: CASSLYRGSYNEQFF. As DNA, the CDR3 is TGCGCCAGCAGCTTGTATCGGGGGTCCTACAATGAGCAGTTCTTC.

The chain is built from TRBV2 and TRBJ1-2; 12 positions agree with TRBD1. Trimming removed 5 bases from V and 2 bases from J; junction bases left unmatched: 6. Germline CDR1 is SNHLY and CDR2 is FYNNEI. The CDR3 extends over 16 amino acids. DNA for the CDR3: TGTGCCAGCAGTACCGGGACAGGGGGCTTCAACTATGGCTACACCTTC. It is translated as CASSTGTGGFNYGYTF. Full variable domain (rest looked up from reference TRBV2 and TRBJ1-2): EPEVTQTPSHQVTQMGQEVILRCVPISNHLYFYWYRQILGQKVEFLVSFYNNEISEKSEIFDDQFSVERPDGSNFTLKIRSTKLEDSAMYFCASSTGTGGFNYGYTFGSGTRLTVV.

This clone was counted once. The chain employs TRBV19 and TRBJ1-5; 8 nucleotides align to TRBD1. The V gene end was trimmed by 6 bases and the J gene end by 6 bases; junction bases not matched to a gene: 7. The CDR3 is made up of 14 amino acids. Germline V gives CDR1 LNHDA, CDR2 SQIVND (reference sequence). CDR3 in amino acids: CASRAGGLGQPQHF. The CDR3 nucleotides read TGTGCCAGTAGGGCAGGGGGCTTAGGTCAGCCCCAGCATTTT.

The V call is TRBV6-5, the J call TRBJ1-4; D uncertain. In germline, CDR1 is MNHEY, CDR2 SVGAGI. The CDR3 runs 14 residues. The V end lost 6 bases, the J end lost 0 bases, and 8 bases lay between the germline ends. The CDR3 loop reads CASRPVATNEKLFF. The CDR3 DNA reads TGTGCCAGCAGGCCGGTGGCAACTAATGAAAAACTGTTTTTT.

The chain uses TRBV2 and TRBJ2-7, with 7 bases fitting TRBD2. Per germline, CDR1 SNHLY and CDR2 FYNNEI. The CDR3 contains 14 residues. V lost 8 bases and J lost 2; bases outside the gene matches: 9. The CDR3 region has the DNA TGTGCCAGCTCCCTGGGAGGGACCGCCTACGAGCAGTACTTC. It is translated as CASSLGGTAYEQYF.

This clone appeared once. The V call is TRBV5-1, the J call TRBJ2-5; D could derive from TRBD1 or TRBD2 (6 bases each). Per the germline V gene, CDR1 is SGHRS and CDR2 is YFSETQ. The CDR3 runs to 15 residues. V dropped 3 bases and J dropped 2 bases, with 14 bases sitting between them. The CDR3 DNA reads as TGCGCCAGCAGCTCGGACGGGGGCAGGCAAGAGACCCAGTACTTC. This translates into CASSSDGGRQETQYF. Full variable domain (rest looked up from reference TRBV5-1 and TRBJ2-5): KAGVTQTPRYLIKTRGQQVTLSCSPISGHRSVSWYQQTPGQGLQFLFEYFSETQRNKGNFPGRFSGRQFSNSRSEMNVSTLELGDSALYLCASSSDGGRQETQYFGPGTRLLVL.

This sequence joins TRBV4-2 and TRBJ1-4; 9 nucleotides line up with TRBD1. The germline gives CDR1 LGHNA, CDR2 YNFKEQ. V gave up 0 bases and J gave up 8 bases; unmatched junction bases: 7. The CDR3 loop spans 16 amino acids. The CDR3 bases are TGTGCCAGCAGCCAAGAGGCGGGACAGGGACGCGAAAAACTGTTTTTT. It yields the protein CASSQEAGQGREKLFF.

This clone was recorded once. The chain has TRBV5-1 and TRBJ2-2; 9 nucleotides match TRBD1. This CDR3 spans 16 amino acids. Germline V gives CDR1 SGHRS, CDR2 YFSETQ. With V trimmed by 4 bases and J by 5 bases, 9 bases remained unmatched. CDR3 sequence: CASSPGGQGRTGELFF. The DNA of the CDR3 is TGCGCCAGCAGCCCGGGGGGACAGGGTAGGACCGGGGAGCTGTTTTTT.

Note on this clone: The sample holds other DNA sequences that translate to the same CDR3. The genes are TRBV10-3 and TRBJ1-2, with D perhaps matching TRBD1 (6 bases). There are 13 residues in the CDR3. Trimming pared 6 bases from V and 2 bases from J, leaving 10 bases between. Per the germline V gene, CDR1 is ENHRY and CDR2 is SYGVKD. This CDR3 is CAISETGNYGYTF. The CDR3 DNA reads TGTGCCATCAGCGAGACAGGCAACTATGGCTACACCTTC.

V usage is TRBV4-2 and J usage is TRBJ1-1; 7 bases line up with TRBD1. The J segment lost 8 bases and the V segment lost 2 bases, leaving 17 bases of the junction unmatched. The germline V gene encodes CDR1 LGHNA and CDR2 YNFKEQ. This CDR3 has 17 amino acids. CDR3 loop: CASSQSPGTVGLIEAFF. Here the CDR3 DNA reads TGTGCCAGCAGCCAAAGCCCCGGGACAGTGGGCTTGATAGAAGCTTTCTTT.

V usage is TRBV6-1 and J usage is TRBJ2-7, with 12 bases that match TRBD1. The CDR3 extends over 16 amino acids. Germline values: CDR1 MNHNS, CDR2 SASEGT. Trimming removed 4 bases from V and 0 bases from J; junction bases left unmatched: 4. Here the CDR3 DNA reads TGTGCCAGCAGTGCCGGGACAGGGGGCCTCTCCTACGAGCAGTACTTC. Translation: CASSAGTGGLSYEQYF.

This clone was recorded a few times. The chain recombines TRBV6-1 with TRBJ1-5; D perhaps matches TRBD1 (6 bases). In germline, CDR1 is MNHNS, CDR2 SASEGT. The CDR3 is 14 residues long. V shed 6 bases and J shed 4 bases, with 13 bases lying between them. The CDR3: CASRWETGNQPQHF. CDR3 DNA sequence: TGTGCCAGCAGATGGGAAACAGGGAATCAGCCCCAGCATTTT.

The genes are TRBV27 and TRBJ2-1; 15 nucleotides align to TRBD2. The germline V gene has CDR1 MNHEY and CDR2 SMNVEV (reference sequence). V was clipped by 5 bases and J by 7 bases; unmatched bases: 6. The CDR3 is made up of 16 amino acids. The CDR3 region is CASSPRTSGGVNEQFF. CDR3 nucleotides: TGTGCCAGCAGTCCCAGGACTAGCGGGGGGGTAAATGAGCAGTTCTTC.

The chain employs TRBV2 and TRBJ2-3; 8 bases are shared with TRBD2. After removal of 8 bases from V and 8 bases from J, the junction contained 12 bases not matched to a gene. The CDR3 runs 14 residues. Germline V lookup: CDR1 SNHLY, CDR2 FYNNEI. The CDR3 sequence: CASVTGTSSSTQYF. As DNA, the CDR3 is TGTGCCAGCGTCACTGGGACTAGTAGTTCTACGCAGTATTTT. Complete variable domain (other parts from reference TRBV2 and TRBJ2-3): EPEVTQTPSHQVTQMGQEVILRCVPISNHLYFYWYRQILGQKVEFLVSFYNNEISEKSEIFDDQFSVERPDGSNFTLKIRSTKLEDSAMYFCASVTGTSSSTQYFGPGTRLTVL.

In regard to this clone: The same CDR3 also results from other DNA sequences found in this sample. This chain uses TRBV6-1 with TRBJ2-3; D remains unclear. The CDR3 has 14 amino acids. Germline assignment: CDR1 MNHNS and CDR2 SASEGT. Trimming cost V 0 bases and J 1 base, with 5 bases left between them. The CDR3 protein is CASSEAAGTDTQYF. The CDR3 DNA follows: TGTGCCAGCAGTGAAGCGGCAGGCACAGATACGCAGTATTTT.

This clone was recorded only once. The V gene is TRBV6-1, the J gene TRBJ2-5; 7 bases map to TRBD1. The germline gives CDR1 MNHNS, CDR2 SASEGT. The J segment lost 5 bases and the V segment lost 2 bases, leaving 8 bases of the junction unmatched. This CDR3 is 15 amino acids long. This chain's CDR3 is CASSEMGQTTETQYF. The CDR3 bases are TGTGCCAGCAGTGAAATGGGACAGACAACGGAGACCCAGTACTTC.

In nucleotides, the CDR3 is TGTGCCAGCACCCCGGGACAGGGGCACTACGAGCAGTACTTC. Translated, it gives CASTPGQGHYEQYF. V usage is TRBV6-1 and J usage is TRBJ2-7; 10 bases agree with TRBD1. The V and J ends lost 7 bases and 3 bases, in that order; junction bases with no gene match: 6. CDR1 and CDR2 from the germline V gene are MNHNS and SASEGT. CDR3 length equals 14 residues.

The rearrangement joins TRBV11-2 to TRBJ2-1; D perhaps matches TRBD2 (5 bases). V shed 1 base and J shed 3 bases, with 13 bases lying between them. Germline CDR1 and CDR2: SGHAT and FQNNGV. The CDR3 is 16 residues long. The CDR3 nucleotides are TGTGCCAGCAGCTTAGGTCGGGGTTTTGACTACAATGAGCAGTTCTTC. As protein: CASSLGRGFDYNEQFF. The whole variable domain, filled in from reference TRBV11-2 and TRBJ2-1, reads EAGVAQSPRYKIIEKRQSVAFWCNPISGHATLYWYQQILGQGPKLLIQFQNNGVVDDSQLPKDRFSAERLKGVDSTLKIQPAKLEDSAVYLCASSLGRGFDYNEQFFGPGTRLTVL.

A note on this clone: At one end the junction does not follow the germline gene, possibly because of a read error. The chain uses TRBV19 and TRBJ2-3; 10 nucleotides match TRBD2. The CDR3 contains 15 residues. CDR1 and CDR2 from the germline V gene are LNHDA and SQIVND (reference sequence). In DNA form, the CDR3 reads TGTGCCAGTAGAATAGCGGGAGGCAATCCCGGTACGCAGTATTTT. It codes for CASRIAGGNPGTQYF.

Comments on this clone: Different DNA sequences within this sample yield the same CDR3. The chain employs TRBV6-1 and TRBJ1-5, with D unresolved. CDR3 size: 12 residues. Deletions cut 8 bases from V and 2 bases from J, with 7 bases between. The germline V gene encodes CDR1 MNHNS and CDR2 SASEGT. The CDR3 DNA reads TGTGCCAGCTCTGATGGCAATCAGCCCCAGCATTTT. This codes for CASSDGNQPQHF.

The rearrangement joins TRBV10-3 to TRBJ1-2; D is unclear. CDR1 is ENHRY and CDR2 is SYGVKD in the germline V gene. Trimming cost V 2 bases and J 5 bases, with 3 bases left between them. The CDR3 has 11 residues. The CDR3 DNA follows: TGTGCCATCAGTGAGGAGTATGGCTACACCTTC. It is translated as CAISEEYGYTF.

The V gene is TRBV7-2, the J gene TRBJ2-6; D may be TRBD1 (5 bases). Germline lookup yields CDR1 SGHTA and CDR2 FQGNSA. The CDR3 is 14 amino acids. The V gene lost 10 bases and the J gene lost 0 bases, with 10 bases spanning the gap. CDR3 in DNA: TGTGCCACCCGTCAGGGCTCTGGGGCCAACGTCCTGACTTTC. It yields the protein CATRQGSGANVLTF.

The chain is built from TRBV5-4 and TRBJ2-3, with D possibly TRBD1 on 6 matching bases. The CDR3 totals 18 residues. V lost 4 bases and J lost 0, with 21 bases in between. CDR1 and CDR2 (germline): SGHNT, YYREEE (reference sequence). The CDR3 reads CASSAKGEFSFSTDTQYF. The CDR3 nucleotides read TGTGCCAGCAGCGCGAAGGGGGAGTTTTCCTTTAGCACAGATACGCAGTATTTT.

This chain links TRBV5-1 with TRBJ2-7; 8 bases match TRBD2. This CDR3 is 14 amino acids long. The J segment lost 4 bases and the V segment lost 7 bases, leaving 10 bases of the junction unmatched. The germline V gene encodes CDR1 SGHRS and CDR2 YFSETQ. The CDR3 loop is CASGKSGGTYEQYF. The CDR3 DNA reads TGCGCCAGCGGGAAAAGCGGGGGAACTTACGAGCAGTACTTC.

The sample holds one count of this clone. This chain joins TRBV6-5 and TRBJ2-7; weak D call: TRBD1 (6 bases). Germline CDR1 reads MNHEY; CDR2 reads SVGAGI. The CDR3 is 14 residues long. V was pared by 5 bases and J by 0 bases, with 11 bases between. CDR3 in amino acids: CASSHDRYSYEQYF. The CDR3 DNA reads as TGTGCCAGCAGTCACGACAGGTACTCCTACGAGCAGTACTTC.

The chain combines TRBV7-9 with TRBJ1-1; D is perhaps TRBD1 (6 bases). The V and J ends lost 3 bases and 5 bases respectively, with 13 bases between them. CDR1 and CDR2 from the germline V gene are SEHNR and FQNEAQ (reference sequence). The CDR3 is 14 amino acids. CDR3 residues: CASSFGGIGTEAFF. The DNA for the CDR3 is TGTGCCAGCAGCTTCGGGGGCATCGGAACTGAAGCTTTCTTT.

The rearrangement joins TRBV27 to TRBJ1-6, with D uncertain. The CDR3 totals 15 residues. The ends were cut back, 6 bases at V and 6 bases at J, with 15 bases in the middle. The germline V gene encodes CDR1 MNHEY and CDR2 SMNVEV (reference sequence). The CDR3 here is CASSQISGPNSPLHF. DNA for the CDR3: TGTGCCAGCAGCCAGATTTCGGGCCCTAATTCACCCCTCCACTTT.

CDR3 loop: CASKVAGAPGELFF. The CDR3 nucleotides are TGTGCCAGTAAAGTAGCGGGAGCCCCCGGGGAGCTGTTTTTT. The rearrangement uses TRBV19 and TRBJ2-2; TRBD2 agrees at 9 bases. Trimming cost V 7 bases and J 6 bases; bases outside gene matches: 6. The CDR3 runs 14 residues. CDR1 is LNHDA and CDR2 is SQIVND in the germline V gene (reference sequence).

This sequence joins TRBV6-5 and TRBJ2-7, with D maybe TRBD2 (6 bases). V gave up 6 bases and J gave up 7 bases, with 13 bases separating them. The CDR3 has 12 amino acids. CDR1 and CDR2 from the germline V gene are MNHEY and SVGAGI. The CDR3 nucleotides read TGTGCCAGCAGCCGGGGGAAAGAAGAGCAGTACTTC. Translation gives CASSRGKEEQYF.

Only one count was recorded for this clone. The J gene is TRBJ1-3, the V gene TRBV18; 10 bases match TRBD1. The germline gives CDR1 KGHSH, CDR2 LQKENI. The CDR3 contains 16 residues. The trim removed 3 bases at V and 2 bases at J, leaving 4 bases unmatched. The chain's CDR3 is CASSPGQGQAGNTIYF. CDR3 coding DNA: TGTGCCAGCTCACCGGGACAGGGGCAAGCTGGAAACACCATATATTTT.

This clone appeared once. This chain joins TRBV28 and TRBJ1-2; D is possibly TRBD1 (6 bases). This CDR3 is built from 14 residues. V was clipped by 6 bases and J by 4 bases, with 15 bases between them. CDR1 is MDHEN, CDR2 SYDVKM, per germline. CDR3 amino acids: CASSSGQRPYGYTF. The CDR3 DNA reads as TGTGCCAGCAGCTCCGGACAGCGGCCCTATGGCTACACCTTC.